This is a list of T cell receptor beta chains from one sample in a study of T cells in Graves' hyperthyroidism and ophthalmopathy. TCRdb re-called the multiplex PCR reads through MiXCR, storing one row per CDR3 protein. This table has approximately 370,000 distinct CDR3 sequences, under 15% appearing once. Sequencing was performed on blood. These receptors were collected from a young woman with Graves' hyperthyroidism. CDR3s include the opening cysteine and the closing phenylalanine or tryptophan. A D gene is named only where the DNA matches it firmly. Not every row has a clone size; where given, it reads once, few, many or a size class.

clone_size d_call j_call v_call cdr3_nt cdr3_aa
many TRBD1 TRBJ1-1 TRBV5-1 TGCGCCAGCAGCTTTGGGACAGGGAACACTGAAGCTTTCTTT CASSFGTGNTEAFF
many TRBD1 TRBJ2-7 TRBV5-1 TGCGCCAGCAGCCCCCGGGGACAGGGTAATCACGAGCAGTACTTC CASSPRGQGNHEQYF
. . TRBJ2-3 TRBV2 TGTGCCAGCAGTTACTCGCCATCGTGGGGAGAGGGCGCAGATACGCAGTATTTT CASSYSPSWGEGADTQYF
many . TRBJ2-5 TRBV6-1 TGTGCCAGCAGTGGCCGGGACAACCAAGAGACCCAGTACTTC CASSGRDNQETQYF
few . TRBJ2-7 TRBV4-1 TGCGCCAGCAGCCAAGCCGTTTCGGCACAGGCCCGATACGAGCAGTACTTC CASSQAVSAQARYEQYF
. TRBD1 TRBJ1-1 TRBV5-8 TGTGCCAGCAGCTTGGTGACAGGGGGCTTTGAAGCTTTCTTT CASSLVTGGFEAFF
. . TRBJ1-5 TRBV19 TGTGCCAGTAGTAATGGTCAGACTTCTAAGCATTTT CASSNGQTSKHF
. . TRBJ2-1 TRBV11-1 TGTGCCAGCAGCCCCACTACCGCCCCTTACAATGAGCAGTTCTTC CASSPTTAPYNEQFF
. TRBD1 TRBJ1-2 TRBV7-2 TGTGCCAGCAGCCAAAACAGGGGGCCGAGCTATGGCTACACCTTC CASSQNRGPSYGYTF
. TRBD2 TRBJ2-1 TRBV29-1 TGCAGCTTTGAGGGGCGGGAGGAATACAATGAGCAGTTCTTC CSFEGREEYNEQFF
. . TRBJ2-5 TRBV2 TGTGCCAGCAGTCCCCTGGGAACTAGCATTCAAGAGACCCAGTACTTC CASSPLGTSIQETQYF
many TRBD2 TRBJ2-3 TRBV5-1 TGCGCCAGCAGCCTATGGACTAGCGGGAGTATAATGGTTGGCACAGATACGCAGTATTTT CASSLWTSGSIMVGTDTQYF
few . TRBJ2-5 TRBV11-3 TGTGCCAGCAGCGCTAACCCCCAAGAGACCCAGTACTTC CASSANPQETQYF
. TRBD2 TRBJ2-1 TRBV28 TGTGCCAGCAACACGGGGGGGAGCTCCTACAATGAGCAGTTCTTC CASNTGGSSYNEQFF
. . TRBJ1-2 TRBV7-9 TGTGCCAGCAGCCCTCAGGCGAGGGCTAACTATGGCTACACCTTC CASSPQARANYGYTF
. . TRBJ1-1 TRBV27 TGTGCCAGCAGTTTAAGAGGGTTTTCTGAAGCTTTCTTT CASSLRGFSEAFF
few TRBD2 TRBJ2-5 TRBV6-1 TGTGCCAGCAGTGAATGGGGGGGTCAAGAGACCCAGTACTTC CASSEWGGQETQYF
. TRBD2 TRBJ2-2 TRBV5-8 TGTGCCAGCCGCCGAGCGGGAGTAGGGACCGGGGAGCTGTTTTTT CASRRAGVGTGELFF
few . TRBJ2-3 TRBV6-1 TGTGCCAGCAGCACCGACAGGCAGGCCACAGATACGCAGTATTTT CASSTDRQATDTQYF
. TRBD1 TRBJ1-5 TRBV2 TGTGCCAGCAGTGGCGGGACAGCGTTTTATAGCAATCAGCCCCAGCATTTT CASSGGTAFYSNQPQHF
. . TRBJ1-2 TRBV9 TGTGCCAGCAGCGATACAATGAACTATGGCTACACCTTC CASSDTMNYGYTF
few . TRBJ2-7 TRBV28 TGTGCCAGCAAACCAGCGGAAACCCTTTACGAGCAGTACTTC CASKPAETLYEQYF
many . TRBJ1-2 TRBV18 TGTGCCAGCTCACCAAAGGATAACTATGGCTACACCTTC CASSPKDNYGYTF
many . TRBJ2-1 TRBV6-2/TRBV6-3 TGTGCCAGCAGTTACTACCGGGGGCGAGACAATGAGCAGTTCTTC CASSYYRGRDNEQFF
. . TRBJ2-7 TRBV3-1 TGTGCCAGCAGCCAAATGCAGGGGAAATACGAGCAGTACTTC CASSQMQGKYEQYF
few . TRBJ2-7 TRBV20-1 TGCAGTGCCATAGATGGGGGCCAGTTAGCCTACGAGCAGTACTTC CSAIDGGQLAYEQYF
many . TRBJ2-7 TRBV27 TGTGCCAGCAGCCCGATAGGGGGGGTCCCCTACGAGCAGTACTTC CASSPIGGVPYEQYF
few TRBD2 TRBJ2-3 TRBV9 TGTGCCAGCAGCGAGTGGGGAAGCGGGGCTAGCACAGATACGCAGTATTTT CASSEWGSGASTDTQYF
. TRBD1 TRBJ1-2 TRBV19 TGTGCCACGAAAAGACAGGGGGCAGGCTATGGCTACACCTTC CATKRQGAGYGYTF
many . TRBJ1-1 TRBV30 TGTGCCTGGAGTGTGGGGCGTACCATGAACACTGAAGCTTTCTTT CAWSVGRTMNTEAFF
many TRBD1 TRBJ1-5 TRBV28 TGTGCCAGCAGTTTAATTGTGGGGACAGGCAATCAGCCCCAGCATTTT CASSLIVGTGNQPQHF
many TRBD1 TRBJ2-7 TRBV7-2 TGTGCCAGCAGCTCGACAGGGGCCACCTACGAGCAGTACTTC CASSSTGATYEQYF
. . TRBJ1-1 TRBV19 TGTGCCAGTAGGCCGCAGGTGACGGGCACTGAAGCTTTCTTT CASRPQVTGTEAFF
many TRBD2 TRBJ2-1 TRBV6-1 TGTGCCAGCAGGAAGCGGGAGTCCGGCGAGCAGTTCTTC CASRKRESGEQFF